The clone carrying this T cell receptor beta chain showed up just a few times. Its antigen is unknown. The source of the sample is a study of T cells after yellow fever vaccination. Findings of the study overall: A weaker secondary response peaked on day 5, the primary on day 15. Post-booster reappearance was seen for most primary-vaccination clones (about 96% CD4, around 88% CD8).

In making TCR cDNA, 5'RACE template switching added a universal primer site and UMIs to it. TCRdb called the 5' RACE reads again in MiXCR, with one record for every CDR3 protein. This table has 300,000 to 350,000 distinct CDR3 sequences, 3.5% to 4.5% appearing once. The receptor comes from a young man who received the YFV17D yellow fever vaccine. The sequences come from PBMCs, collected 5 days after the yellow fever booster vaccination.

The DNA for the CDR3 is TGCGCCAGCAGCTTAGACAGGGCAAATGAGCAGTTCTTC. The encoded protein is CASSLDRANEQFF. The genes are TRBV5-1 and TRBJ2-1, with TRBD1 matching 7 bases. J gave up 7 bases and V 2 bases, and 3 bases lay outside the gene matches. This CDR3 has 13 residues. The germline V gene encodes CDR1 SGHRS and CDR2 YFSETQ.